The 22 T cell receptor beta chains listed next were all sequenced from one sample in a study of cytomegalovirus exposure and HLA in healthy donors. 60 Vbeta and 13 Jbeta primers were used in PCR. The method was immunoSEQ multiplex PCR; TCRdb's version includes in-frame clones alone and lacks a portion of them. Of some 90,000 clones listed, around 79% are singletons. The sample consisted of PBMCs. Receptor source: a female donor in good health and CMV-seronegative.

This rearrangement joins TRBV29-1 to TRBJ1-4, with D perhaps matching TRBD1 (5 bases). This CDR3 contains 13 residues. Trimming pared 3 bases from V and 8 bases from J, leaving 13 bases between. Germline V gene lookup returns CDR1 SQVTM and CDR2 ANQGSEA. This CDR3 reads CSVDNGGGEKLFF. The CDR3, as DNA: TGCAGCGTTGATAATGGGGGGGGAGAAAAACTGTTTTTT.

To note about this clone: One end of the junction is discordant with germline, which a read error may explain. V usage is TRBV7-9 and J usage is TRBJ1-4; D not resolved. CDR3 size: 14 residues. The germline CDR1 and CDR2 sequences are SEHNR and FQNEAQ (reference sequence). CDR3 sequence (DNA): TGTTCCAGCTCGGCAGGTCCAACTAATGAAAAACTGTTTTTT. It yields the protein CSSSAGPTNEKLFF.

The genes are TRBV10-2 and TRBJ2-3; 9 bases agree with TRBD2. The CDR3 runs to 15 residues. With 4 bases clipped from V and 1 base from J, the junction kept 3 bases outside the gene matches. Germline V gene data show CDR1 as WSHSY and CDR2 as SAAADI. This CDR3 reads CASSVIAGGTDTQYF. The CDR3 coding sequence is TGCGCCAGCAGTGTGATAGCGGGGGGCACAGATACGCAGTATTTT.

The genes are TRBV7-2 and TRBJ2-7, with D perhaps matching TRBD1 (6 bases). The length of the CDR3 is 12 residues. CDR1 and CDR2 from the germline V gene are SGHTA and FQGNSA. V was trimmed by 4 bases and J by 6 bases, leaving 10 bases between them. The CDR3 protein is CASSSQGIEQYF. CDR3 nucleotides: TGTGCCAGCAGCTCCCAGGGGATCGAGCAGTACTTC.

There are a few counts of this clone. The chain couples TRBV19 to TRBJ1-2; D remains ambiguous. Trimming shortened V by 3 bases and J by 3 bases, and 8 bases separated the two germline ends. Germline CDR1 is LNHDA and CDR2 is SQIVND (reference sequence). This CDR3 comprises 13 residues. The CDR3 spells CASSIGQDYGYTF. The CDR3 coding sequence is TGTGCCAGTAGTATTGGGCAGGACTATGGCTACACCTTC. Together with reference TRBV19 and TRBJ1-2, the CDR3 gives the full variable domain: DGGITQSPKYLFRKEGQNVTLSCEQNLNHDAMYWYRQDPGQGLRLIYYSQIVNDFQKGDIAEGYSVSREKKESFPLTVTSAQKNPTAFYLCASSIGQDYGYTFGSGTRLTVV.

This chain links TRBV4-3 with TRBJ2-3; the match to TRBD2 covers 11 bases. Looked up from germline, CDR1 is LGHNA and CDR2 is YSLEER. V shed 0 bases and J 2 bases; nucleotides not matched to a gene: 7. This CDR3 spans 18 amino acids. CDR3 amino acids: CASSQDRGTSGLTDTQYF. The CDR3 DNA is TGCGCCAGCAGCCAAGATCGGGGGACTAGCGGACTCACAGATACGCAGTATTTT.

This clone showed up just a few times. This rearrangement joins TRBV7-8 to TRBJ2-7; D gene ambiguous. CDR1 SGHVS and CDR2 FQNEAQ come from the germline V gene. Trimming took off 4 bases at V and 2 bases at J, with 9 bases between the two ends. CDR3 length: 13 amino acids. The CDR3 sequence is CASSYDTTYEQYF. CDR3 sequence (DNA): TGTGCCAGCAGCTACGATACTACCTACGAGCAGTACTTC.

The CDR3 region has the DNA TGTGCCAGCAGCTCCCCGGGGGGTCACGAGCAGTACTTC. Protein sequence: CASSSPGGHEQYF. This chain uses TRBV5-4 with TRBJ2-7, with 7 bases fitting TRBD2. The CDR3 length is 13 residues. Germline V gene data show CDR1 as SGHNT and CDR2 as YYREEE (reference sequence). V shed 3 bases, J shed 5 bases, and the junction held 5 bases outside the gene matches.

The V and J genes are TRBV13 and TRBJ2-2; D is uncertain. The CDR3 has 15 amino acids. The germline V and J ends were trimmed by 2 bases and 2 bases, with 9 bases remaining between them. CDR1 is PRHDT and CDR2 is FYEKMQ in the germline V gene (reference sequence). The CDR3 loop is CASSLSPVNTGELFF. CDR3 in DNA: TGTGCCAGCAGCTTATCCCCAGTTAACACCGGGGAGCTGTTTTTT. Drawing the rest from reference TRBV13 and TRBJ2-2, the complete variable domain is AAGVIQSPRHLIKEKRETATLKCYPIPRHDTVYWYQQGPGQDPQFLISFYEKMQSDKGSIPDRFSAQQFSDYHSELNMSSLELGDSALYFCASSLSPVNTGELFFGEGSRLTVL.

The rearrangement joins TRBV28 to TRBJ2-7; maybe TRBD1 (6 bases). The length of the CDR3 is 14 residues. Looked up from germline, CDR1 is MDHEN and CDR2 is SYDVKM. The V gene lost 5 bases and the J gene lost 2 bases, with 13 bases spanning the gap. The CDR3, as DNA: TGTGCCAGCAGTCCCGGACAGAGTCCCTACGAGCAGTACTTC. Protein: CASSPGQSPYEQYF. Looking up the rest from reference TRBV28 and TRBJ2-7 gives the full variable domain: DVKVTQSSRYLVKRTGEKVFLECVQDMDHENMFWYRQDPGLGLRLIYFSYDVKMKEKGDIPEGYSVSREKKERFSLILESASTNQTSMYLCASSPGQSPYEQYFGPGTRLTVT.

This rearrangement joins TRBV15 to TRBJ2-7; 14 bases map to TRBD2. The V segment lost 4 bases and the J segment 4 bases; nucleotides outside the gene matches: 6. Germline V gene sequence: CDR1 LNHNV, CDR2 YYDKDF (reference sequence). This CDR3 comprises 16 residues. The CDR3 spells CATSTRLAGGLYEQYF. For the CDR3, the DNA is TGTGCCACCAGCACCCGACTAGCGGGGGGGCTGTACGAGCAGTACTTC.

The J gene is TRBJ1-1, the V gene TRBV28; no clear D. Per the germline V gene, CDR1 is MDHEN and CDR2 is SYDVKM. V lost 3 bases and J lost 1, with 6 bases in between. There are 13 residues in the CDR3. CDR3 region: CASSLGRNTEAFF. In nucleotides, the CDR3 is TGTGCCAGCAGTTTGGGGAGGAACACTGAAGCTTTCTTT.

The CDR3 DNA sequence: TGTGCCACCAGCAGAGATCGAGGGTTCGAGCAGTACTTC. Its translation is CATSRDRGFEQYF. V usage is TRBV15 and J usage is TRBJ2-7; D possibly corresponds to TRBD2 (5 bases). CDR3 length: 13 amino acids. The V gene's germline CDR1 is LNHNV and CDR2 YYDKDF (reference sequence). Trimming took 0 bases from V and 6 from J, leaving 9 bases between them.

The rearrangement uses TRBV6-1 and TRBJ1-1, with D possibly being TRBD1 (6 bases). Germline CDR1 reads MNHNS; CDR2 reads SASEGT. The CDR3 loop spans 14 amino acids. Trimming left V 0 bases short and J 12 bases short, with 17 bases between. This chain's CDR3 is CASSEASGGGRTFF. The CDR3 coding sequence is TGTGCCAGCAGTGAAGCGAGCGGGGGGGGGCGAACTTTCTTT.

The chain is built from TRBV5-4 and TRBJ2-7; D unclear. The CDR3 covers 11 residues. Germline V gene lookup returns CDR1 SGHNT and CDR2 YYREEE (reference sequence). The V gene lost 3 bases and the J gene lost 4 bases, with 5 bases spanning the gap. In nucleotides, the CDR3 is TGTGCCAGCAGCTCACAATACGAGCAGTACTTC. It encodes CASSSQYEQYF.

The chain uses TRBV29-1 and TRBJ2-7; D gene unclear. Germline CDR1 SQVTM, CDR2 ANQGSEA. The CDR3 extends over 12 amino acids. With 7 bases removed from V and 3 bases from J, the gap between germline ends came to 13 bases. This CDR3 reads CSAVALGYEQYF. CDR3 sequence (DNA): TGCAGCGCCGTCGCCCTAGGCTACGAGCAGTACTTC.

As regards this clone: The sample has other DNA sequences that encode this CDR3 too. This chain uses TRBV2 with TRBJ2-3; D not certain. CDR1 and CDR2 from the germline V gene are SNHLY and FYNNEI. This CDR3 region has 14 residues. Trimming shortened V by 1 base and J by 0 bases, and 5 bases separated the two germline ends. As DNA, the CDR3 is TGTGCCAGCAGTGAAGGACTTAGCACAGATACGCAGTATTTT. Residues: CASSEGLSTDTQYF.

This clone was counted between two and nine times. This chain connects TRBV10-3 to TRBJ1-1; no firm D call. V lost 8 bases and J lost 0, with 10 bases in between. The CDR3 consists of 13 residues. Germline values: CDR1 ENHRY, CDR2 SYGVKD. The CDR3 spells CAICSGVNTEAFF. The DNA for the CDR3 is TGTGCCATCTGCAGTGGAGTGAACACTGAAGCTTTCTTT.

V usage is TRBV30 and J usage is TRBJ2-3; D might be TRBD1 (6 bases). V was clipped by 2 bases and J by 5 bases, with 14 bases between them. The CDR3 consists of 14 residues. Germline V gene data show CDR1 as GTSNPN and CDR2 as SVGIG (reference sequence). The CDR3 DNA reads TGTGCCTGGAGTCCTTCCCCGACAGGAGATACGCAGTATTTT. Protein sequence: CAWSPSPTGDTQYF.

The chain combines TRBV19 with TRBJ2-7, with a tentative D call TRBD2 (5 bases). The length of the CDR3 is 15 residues. Trimming shortened V by 4 bases and J by 2 bases, and 15 bases separated the two germline ends. Germline-derived CDR1 and CDR2 are LNHDA and SQIVND (reference sequence). The CDR3 DNA is TGTGCCAGTAGTACTTTAGCGTCTGCCCCCTACGAGCAGTACTTC. It is translated as CASSTLASAPYEQYF.

V is TRBV19 and J is TRBJ1-4; TRBD1 matches at 8 bases. The CDR3 has 14 residues. J lost 8 bases, V lost 4 bases, and 6 bases had no gene match. Germline CDR1 LNHDA, CDR2 SQIVND (reference sequence). CDR3 sequence (DNA): TGTGCCAGTAGTAGACAGGGGCGAGGGGAAAAACTGTTTTTT. This encodes CASSRQGRGEKLFF.

This chain joins TRBV15 and TRBJ2-3; 11 nucleotides agree with TRBD2. From germline, CDR1 is LNHNV and CDR2 YYDKDF (reference sequence). The CDR3 consists of 17 residues. Trimming took 0 bases from V and 7 from J; bases not matched to a gene: 9. CDR3 sequence: CATSRELAGATVNTQYF. CDR3 sequence (DNA): TGTGCCACCAGCAGAGAACTAGCGGGGGCTACAGTGAATACGCAGTATTTT.